This TCR beta chain is drawn from a study of T cell repertoires in cytomegalovirus infection. The wider study: CMV infection and matching HLA type were both indicated by public TCR beta signatures. Study conclusions and caveats: Dominating the ex vivo response were TCR beta clonotypes that were CMV-specific and HLA-C-restricted.

Trimming took 2 bases from V and 7 from J, leaving 12 bases between them. There are 14 residues in the CDR3. The V gene's germline CDR1 is SNHLY and CDR2 FYNNEI. Each CDR3 protein gets one entry after TCRdb re-called the reads with MiXCR. The sample lists 90,000 to 130,000 distinct CDR3 sequences; roughly a tenth were seen once. In this sample, this clonotype turned up many times. The antigen is undetermined. This clonotype originated in a human donor in good health (CMV status not recorded). Some clones in this sample may be carry-over from other donors' samples. The material sequenced was PBMCs, sequenced either directly or after in vitro stimulation (not recorded which). This chain joins TRBV2 and TRBJ1-5; D unclear. CDR3 residues: CASSESEILQPQHF. The CDR3 DNA sequence: TGTGCCAGCAGTGAAAGCGAGATTCTCCAGCCCCAGCATTTT.